Described below is a single T cell receptor beta chain sequence and its context. What antigen it recognizes has not been identified. No quality values exist for individual bases; no much larger clone is one base distant. The data originate from a study of cytomegalovirus exposure and HLA in healthy donors (dated by TCRdb to between 2016 and 2019). For the study in its entirety: According to an earlier analysis of a few hundred of the donors, about 170 million T cells yielded 117 million unique TCR beta sequences and about 300 Gb of sequence data. An earlier analysis of 587 of the donors used high-throughput TCR beta sequencing to judge whether each TCR beta V gene segment behaved as functional or pseudogenic. Along with the approximately 620-subject first cohort, a separate validation cohort of over a hundred different subjects was used. The study was designed to test whether signatures of past pathogen exposure could be identified by cataloging public T cell receptors. In the later analysis, no new phenotypic data were used to find candidate immune exposures; instead, reliance was placed on TCR beta sequences and their occurrence across donors. Of the roughly 400 genotyped donors, 81% were placed in the genetic ancestry cluster associated with self-reported Caucasian donors. About 5 DR-DQ haplotypes were handled as single units for association and clustering, since linkage in the cohort was strong. The number of typed donors differed by locus: about 629-630 for A, B, C, DRB1 and DQB1; some 500 for DQA1; approximately 600 for DPA1; and 450 to 480 for DPB1. The study combined high-throughput TCR immunosequencing, statistical association of individual TCRs with disease status, and machine learning to predict cytomegalovirus infection status. To study patterns of TCR occurrence, a later analysis re-analyzed previously published TCR beta repertoires from around 660 donors and added high-resolution HLA genotyping. An early release covering 500 to 750 HLA-typed donors comprised approximately 300 gigabases of sequencing data and roughly 86 million unique TCR sequences. Among roughly 400 genotyped donors of the cohort, an average of around 240,000 unique TCR beta nucleotide sequences were sequenced per donor, around a sixth of them non-productive. Alongside the repertoire data, information on donor age, sex, ethnicity and CMV serostatus was compiled. Every repertoire in the discovery cohort had been generated on one and the same sequencing platform. A later genetic analysis used genome-wide SNP genotypes for about 60% of the roughly 700 donors, treating that subset as a discovery cohort. The T cell repertoires of 666 subjects were profiled by immunosequencing and related to cytomegalovirus serostatus. HLA typing included class I and class II loci at four-digit resolution.

Broad study findings and their caveats: According to the authors, the approach could potentially be generalized to other disease states and immunological phenotypes. The classifier was reported to diagnose cytomegalovirus status with high specificity and sensitivity in both the original cohort and the validation cohort. Broadly in line with IMGT annotations, most TCR beta V segments showed up in productive rearrangements about 87% or about 30% of the time in an earlier analysis of 587 of the donors. Because some donors lacked HLA typing at each locus, the association tests relied only on the typed subset. Correlated functional status among segregating V segments might be attributable to linkage disequilibrium, but an unknown experimental factor could not be ruled out. Strong co-occurrence of HLA alleles, especially DR and DQ, made assigning TCR associations to individual alleles difficult. In the study, approximately 160 TCR beta chains were listed as associated with cytomegalovirus. In this cohort, only TCR beta chains were sequenced, and detectable features were limited by the absence of alpha or paired-chain data. Across donors, most TCR sequences were observed very rarely, whereas some public TCRs were present in many individuals. Compared with the roughly 600-donor mean, donors in an Asian-associated ancestry cluster had fewer N-insertions in productive TCRs, according to a later genetic analysis. Most CMV-associated TCR beta chains appeared to be HLA-restricted in a later analysis, and the HLA associations seemed to be driven largely by CMV exposure. A further reported finding was that TCR beta sequences accurately predicted the HLA-A and HLA-B alleles for most subjects in the first cohort. Some IMGT-functional V segments, including TRBV6-2 and TRBV6-3, could not be told apart with the 87-base-pair reads, so those segments were excluded. A few of the identified cytomegalovirus-associated TCR beta chains were confirmed in vitro to be specific for cytomegalovirus antigens. According to a later analysis, TCR association rates differed among HLA loci, with DRB1 alleles showing the most associated TCRs and HLA-C alleles showing the fewest. Because counts were too low, about 18 rarely observed V segments, including chromosome 9 orphons, were left out of the earlier analysis of a few hundred of the donors. The sequencing pipeline was judged likely to have produced a cluster of highly shared sequence variants as a technical artifact. Immune exposure information for the cohort was limited to CMV serostatus. In a later analysis, several top co-occurrence clusters were reported to appear linked to parvovirus B19, influenza, CMV and Epstein-Barr virus. At a false discovery rate of 0.05, a later analysis linked 15,000 to 20,000 TCR beta sequences to specific HLA alleles. In a later analysis, HLA-associated TCR beta chains were found to be more clonally expanded and to have lower generation probabilities than equally common non-associated chains. In a later genetic analysis, a missense DCLRE1C variant was associated with V-gene and J-gene trimming of TCR beta chains, and the association was replicated in an independent cohort. Roughly uniform sequencing depth across donors was assumed in presence/absence analyses, although this assumption may not hold.

The CDR3 goes from the cysteine to the phenylalanine over 15 residues. Only the CDR3 DNA is retained, 45 bases long and in frame from the first base. Deletion took 0 bases off V and 3 bases off J, with a span of 11 bases between the germline ends. CDR1 and CDR2, looked up from the germline V gene, are KGHSH and LQKENI. The cohort was made up of 650 to 700 healthy bone marrow donors. All cohort members were sampled while nominally healthy, although unrecorded immune exposures were likely present. The donor tested CMV seropositive and was one of the 289 seropositive cohort members. A peripheral blood sample was provided by each donor, and peripheral blood mononuclear cells were used for TCR beta sequencing. Genomic DNA extraction from the blood cell samples was performed with the Qiagen DNeasy Blood Extraction Kit. Libraries were built with the immunoSEQ multiplex PCR assay. A mixture of 60 forward primers for TCR Vbeta segments and 13 reverse primers for TCR Jbeta segments was used in the multiplex PCR. The CDR3 region of rearranged TCR beta genes was amplified from genomic DNA with a multiplex PCR assay. On the Illumina HiSeq System, the amplified TCR beta libraries were sequenced as 87-base-pair reads. In the paper's pipeline: A later analysis counted some 80 million unique TCR beta chains across the 650 to 700 repertoires, and some 11 million of these chains were shared by at least two donors. Raw reads were error-corrected and collapsed into unique sequences by a nearest-neighbor algorithm in which closely related sequences were merged to remove PCR and sequencing errors. V, D and J gene segments were assigned by aligning CDR3 sequences to IMGT reference sequences. For a sequence to be retained, at least a six-nucleotide match to both a V gene segment and a J gene segment was required. A rearrangement was called productive if the CDR3 had no stop codons and remained in frame with V and J, and every other rearrangement was called non-productive. Following IMGT convention, CDR3 was defined as the stretch from the second conserved V-encoded cysteine to the conserved J-encoded phenylalanine. The earlier analysis of 450 to 750 of the donors excluded any sequence lacking an unambiguous match to a single V gene segment. An earlier analysis of some 610 of the donors called V segments functional above 56.7% productive rearrangements and segregating when the between-donor standard deviation exceeded 5%. A statistical classification framework was built to diagnose cytomegalovirus status from the catalog of TCR beta chain sequences. In a later analysis, V and J genes were assigned by comparing TCR nucleotide sequences against IMGT/GENE-DB human TR gene sequences. A later analysis assigned CDR3 sequences and most-parsimonious VDJ recombination scenarios with the TCRdist pipeline. In a later analysis, each TCR beta chain was defined by its CDR3 amino acid sequence together with its V-gene family, and reads lacking a unique V-gene family were excluded. A later analysis removed roughly 590 highly shared, low-generation-probability nucleotide sequences to deal with suspected cross-contamination and a sequencing artifact. In a later analysis, a clonal expansion index for each public chain was calculated from normalized within-repertoire ranks of inferred template counts. A later analysis computed generation probabilities with a VDJ recombination model fitted to out-of-frame rearrangements, and checked the results against IGoR. In a later analysis, hypergeometric tests were used to score TCR-TCR, TCR-HLA and TCR-CMV co-occurrence, with a repertoire-size bias correction applied to TCR pairs. In a later analysis, false discovery rates were estimated by permuting HLA or CMV assignments 20 times. A later analysis grouped co-occurring TCRs with DBSCAN, adding TCRdist sequence similarity when clustering within HLA-allele-positive subsets. Repertoires with fewer than 30,000 or more than 120,000 public chains were left out of co-occurrence clustering, as were about 5 repertoires with anomalous nucleotide sharing. In its TCRdb copy, this immuneACCESS table keeps in-frame sequences only and misses some clones. Where compared with another copy, unresolved V genes explain less than half of these, and the others have no known cause. V and J calls and clone size are those listed in that table; D and trimming were worked out from the DNA. Present in this sample are over 100,000 clones, around 80% of which were seen just once. The biggest ten clones account for 22% of the sample.

The source of this sequence is a young man in good health and CMV-seropositive. The chain links TRBV18 with TRBJ1-1, with TRBD1 perhaps the D gene, on 5 matching bases. The sequenced material came from PBMCs. The CDR3 corresponds to CASSPPARGDTEAFF. The DNA is TGTGCCAGCTCACCACCAGCTAGGGGTGACACTGAAGCTTTCTTT.